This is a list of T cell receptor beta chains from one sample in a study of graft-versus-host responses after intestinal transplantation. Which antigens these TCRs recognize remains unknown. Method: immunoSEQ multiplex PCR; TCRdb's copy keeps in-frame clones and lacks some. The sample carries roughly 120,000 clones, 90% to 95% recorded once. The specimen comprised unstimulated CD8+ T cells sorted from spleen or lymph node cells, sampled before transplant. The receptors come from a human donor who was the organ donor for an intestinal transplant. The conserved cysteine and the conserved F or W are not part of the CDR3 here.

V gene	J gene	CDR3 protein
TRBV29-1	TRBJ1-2	SVEDGETNYGYT
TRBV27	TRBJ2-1	ASSTTSGRLGEQF
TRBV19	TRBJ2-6	ASSIDLLYSGANVLT
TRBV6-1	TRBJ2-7	ASSEGTGGAEQY
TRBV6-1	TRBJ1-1	ASTRGASTEAF
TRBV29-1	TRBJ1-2	SVKEGTGRTNYGYT
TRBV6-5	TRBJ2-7	ASRYRGHYEQY
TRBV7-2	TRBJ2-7	ASSFEGAREQY
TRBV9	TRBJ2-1	ASRLLLAGGYNEQF
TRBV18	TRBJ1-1	ASSPLPFFEGTEAF
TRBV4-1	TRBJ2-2	ASSQEWGLRRLF
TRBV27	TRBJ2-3	ASIQSKLSTDTQY
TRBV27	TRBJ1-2	ASSLSGQGEVGGYT
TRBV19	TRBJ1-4	ASSIVGGANEKLF
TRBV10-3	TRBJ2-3	AISVLAYLTDTQY
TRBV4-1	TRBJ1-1	ASSHGASNTEAF
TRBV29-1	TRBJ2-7	SASGGGRGSYEQY
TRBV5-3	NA	ARSLGGLAGGYPYEQY
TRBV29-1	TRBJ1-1	SVLQGANTEAF
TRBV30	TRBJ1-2	AWRPDTNYGYT
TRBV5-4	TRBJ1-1	ASTGQNTEAF
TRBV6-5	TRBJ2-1	ASSPQGGLYNEQF
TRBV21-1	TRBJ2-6	ASSRDRLFSGANVLT
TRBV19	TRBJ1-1	ASSIRAGTEAF
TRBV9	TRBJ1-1	ASSPQQPEAF
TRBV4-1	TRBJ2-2	ASSQDPAGELF
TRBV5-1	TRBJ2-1	ASSLTGHNEQF